This entry lists 26 T cell receptor beta chains sequenced from one sample in a study of human T cells and chemical hapten exposure. MiXCR, applied by TCRdb to the RACE reads, yields one record per CDR3 protein. The repertoire holds 40,000 to 65,000 distinct CDR3 sequences, with 9.5% to 12% as singletons. The sample's time point: patch test 1, 2 weeks after DPC sensitization. Treatment: therapeutic diphenylcyclopropenone sensitization with weekly scalp DPC. Total RNA was isolated from unfractionated whole blood. Sequencing was performed on whole blood, taken in connection with sensitization to the hapten diphenylcyclopropenone (DPC). These receptors all come from a woman in her 40s with alopecia areata. Some clones in this sample may be carry-over from other donors' samples.

In this sample, this clonotype turned up a few times. CDR3 DNA sequence: TGTGCCAGCAGCTTAGGAACCGTGGGAGATACGCAGTATTTT. It is translated as CASSLGTVGDTQYF. This chain uses TRBV7-6 with TRBJ2-3; D uncertain. The CDR3 covers 14 residues. CDR1 and CDR2 (germline): SGHVS, FNYEAQ. The V end lost 1 base, the J end lost 5 bases, and 10 bases lay between the germline ends.

This clonotype was seen only a few times. This chain joins TRBV6-5 and TRBJ1-2; no clear D. The V gene lost 3 bases and the J gene lost 9 bases, with 11 bases spanning the gap. Germline V lookup: CDR1 MNHEY, CDR2 SVGAGI. The CDR3 is 12 amino acids. The CDR3 DNA sequence: TGTGCCAGCAGTTATGTGGACGGAAGCTACACCTTC. It yields the protein CASSYVDGSYTF.

This clonotype occurred a few times. The chain combines TRBV10-2 with TRBJ2-1; 10 bases are a match to TRBD2. The V gene's germline CDR1 is WSHSY and CDR2 SAAADI. Trimming cost V 8 bases and J 6 bases; bases outside gene matches: 7. This CDR3 region has 14 residues. CDR3 sequence reads: CASHPSGRGNEQFF. The DNA for the CDR3 is TGCGCCAGCCACCCTAGCGGGAGAGGCAATGAGCAGTTCTTC.

The chain combines TRBV29-1 with TRBJ2-2; TRBD1 aligns across 8 bases. The CDR3 is 13 residues long. Trimming removed 7 bases from V and 4 bases from J; junction bases left unmatched: 5. Germline V lookup: CDR1 SQVTM, CDR2 ANQGSEA. The CDR3 DNA follows: TGCAGCGCTGGGACAGGAGGCACCGGGGAGCTGTTTTTT. This translates into CSAGTGGTGELFF.

The table lists this clonotype with a few counts. The chain couples TRBV2 to TRBJ1-2; D gene uncertain. Per germline, CDR1 SNHLY and CDR2 FYNNEI. V lost 2 bases, J lost 4 bases, and 8 bases lay in between. This CDR3 has 13 amino acids. The CDR3 nucleotides read TGTGCCAGCAGTGAAATAGTTCGCTATGGCTACACCTTC. Amino acid sequence: CASSEIVRYGYTF.

V gene TRBV28 combines with J gene TRBJ1-1; D gene unclear. This CDR3 has 12 amino acids. Looked up from germline, CDR1 is MDHEN and CDR2 is SYDVKM. V shed 8 bases and J shed 6 bases, with 13 bases lying between them. The CDR3 reads CASVLEGSEAFF. CDR3 nucleotide sequence: TGTGCCAGCGTCCTCGAAGGCTCTGAAGCTTTCTTT.

This clonotype was observed a few times. The V gene is TRBV29-1, the J gene TRBJ2-7; 7 bases line up with TRBD1. The germline V gene has CDR1 SQVTM and CDR2 ANQGSEA. After removal of 5 bases from V and 0 bases from J, the junction contained 10 bases not matched to a gene. The CDR3 extends over 15 amino acids. Here the CDR3 reads CSVTQGEWISYEQYF. CDR3 bases: TGCAGCGTTACCCAGGGGGAATGGATCTCCTACGAGCAGTACTTC.

This clonotype appeared a few times. The chain has TRBV7-3 and TRBJ2-5, with D tentatively TRBD2 (5 bases). CDR1 is SGHTA, CDR2 FQGTGA, per germline. The length of the CDR3 is 14 residues. Trimming took off 5 bases at V and 4 bases at J, with 14 bases between the two ends. In DNA, the CDR3 is TGTGCCAGCAGCCCGGGGTGGAGAGGAGAGACCCAGTACTTC. As protein: CASSPGWRGETQYF.

CDR3 region: CASSFARTYEQYF. The CDR3 coding sequence is TGCGCCAGCAGCTTCGCCAGAACCTACGAGCAGTACTTC. V usage is TRBV5-1 and J usage is TRBJ2-7; no firm D call. This CDR3 contains 13 residues. Germline lookup yields CDR1 SGHRS and CDR2 YFSETQ. V shed 2 bases and J shed 2 bases, with 8 bases lying between them.

V usage is TRBV11-3 and J usage is TRBJ2-1, with 8 nucleotides matching TRBD2. Germline CDR1 SGHNT, CDR2 YENEEA. Trimming cost V 0 bases and J 6 bases; bases outside gene matches: 10. The CDR3 runs 17 residues. The DNA for the CDR3 is TGTGCCAGCAGCTTAGAACGGATCGCGGGAGGAACCAATGAGCAGTTCTTC. Its protein is CASSLERIAGGTNEQFF.

The rearrangement uses TRBV5-1 and TRBJ1-3, with D possibly matching TRBD1 (5 bases). The CDR3 covers 13 residues. From germline, CDR1 is SGHRS and CDR2 YFSETQ. V lost 4 bases and J 4 bases, leaving 9 bases between the germline ends. CDR3 bases: TGCGCCAGCAGCCTGCAGGGCGGAAACACCATATATTTT. Protein: CASSLQGGNTIYF.

The table lists this clonotype with many counts. The rearrangement joins TRBV29-1 to TRBJ1-5; 10 bases fit TRBD1. CDR1 SQVTM and CDR2 ANQGSEA come from the germline V gene. V was pared by 4 bases and J by 7 bases, with 4 bases of the junction left unmatched. The CDR3 totals 13 residues. The CDR3 nucleotides are TGCAGCGTTGCGGACAGGGGGGGCCAGCCCCAGCATTTT. This sequence encodes CSVADRGGQPQHF.

The table lists this clonotype with many counts. The chain uses TRBV2 and TRBJ1-2; D call uncertain. Per germline, CDR1 SNHLY and CDR2 FYNNEI. V lost 4 bases and J 13 bases, leaving 16 bases between the germline ends. There are 12 residues in the CDR3. CDR3 DNA sequence: TGTGCCAGCAGTGTGATCTCAGACTTAACCACCTTC. Translation gives CASSVISDLTTF.

At least ten counts were recorded for this clonotype. The rearrangement joins TRBV5-4 to TRBJ2-4; D is tentatively TRBD1 or TRBD2 (5 bases each). This CDR3 has 15 residues. The germline V gene encodes CDR1 SGHNT and CDR2 YYREEE (reference sequence). The V end lost 3 bases, the J end lost 0 bases, and 10 bases lay between the germline ends. DNA for the CDR3: TGTGCCAGCAGCTCCATGGGGGTAGCCAAAAACATTCAGTACTTC. Protein sequence: CASSSMGVAKNIQYF.

The table lists this clonotype with a few counts. The V call is TRBV28, the J call TRBJ2-5; maybe TRBD1 (6 bases). Trimming removed 2 bases at V and 7 bases at J, with 8 bases between. Germline V gives CDR1 MDHEN, CDR2 SYDVKM. CDR3 length: 12 amino acids. The CDR3 DNA sequence: TGTGCCAGCAGTTTAGGGGGCTTGACCCAGTACTTC. Encoded protein: CASSLGGLTQYF.

The sample holds a few counts of this clonotype. The genes are TRBV7-2 and TRBJ2-7, with 14 bases aligning to TRBD2. The length of the CDR3 is 19 residues. Trimming took 0 bases from V and 6 from J; bases not matched to a gene: 13. The germline V gene encodes CDR1 SGHTA and CDR2 FQGNSA. The CDR3 DNA reads as TGTGCCAGCAGCTTAGCGGGACTAGCGGGGGCGTCGCCCTCTCTCGAGCAGTACTTC. It encodes CASSLAGLAGASPSLEQYF.

In this sample, this clonotype turned up many times. The V and J genes are TRBV7-6 and TRBJ2-1; no firm D call. CDR1 is SGHVS, CDR2 FNYEAQ, per germline. The V gene lost 5 bases and the J gene lost 5 bases, with 16 bases spanning the gap. The CDR3 sequence is 15 residues long. CDR3 sequence reads: CASSPSNGWDNEQFF. The CDR3 coding sequence is TGTGCCAGCAGCCCGTCAAACGGTTGGGACAATGAGCAGTTCTTC.

This clonotype showed up just a few times. The chain recombines TRBV6-5 with TRBJ2-7, with no clear D. Germline CDR1 and CDR2: MNHEY and SVGAGI. The CDR3 is 15 amino acids. Trimming took 0 bases from V and 2 from J, leaving 11 bases between them. The CDR3 DNA reads TGTGCCAGCAGTTACTCTTCCAGGCCCCCCTACGAGCAGTACTTC. It codes for CASSYSSRPPYEQYF.

This clonotype was recorded a few times. The chain couples TRBV10-3 to TRBJ2-1, with TRBD1 matching 8 bases. V lost 9 bases to trimming and J lost 3 bases; unmatched junction nucleotides: 4. CDR1 is ENHRY and CDR2 is SYGVKD in the germline V gene. The length of the CDR3 is 13 residues. The CDR3 nucleotides are TGTGCCATTGCAGGGGGCGACTACAATGAGCAGTTCTTC. It encodes CAIAGGDYNEQFF.

This clonotype has more than one count but fewer than ten. This sequence joins TRBV20-1 and TRBJ2-3; no firm D call. V gave up 6 bases and J gave up 0 bases, with 10 bases separating them. From germline, CDR1 is DFQATT and CDR2 SNEGSKA (reference sequence). This CDR3 spans 13 amino acids. Here the CDR3 reads CSALRDSTDTQYF. The CDR3, as DNA: TGCAGTGCCCTTCGAGACAGCACAGATACGCAGTATTTT.

The chain links TRBV10-3 to TRBJ1-5; 9 positions agree with TRBD1. CDR3 length: 15 residues. Germline assignment: CDR1 ENHRY and CDR2 SYGVKD. V dropped 3 bases and J dropped 4; count of bases not matched to a gene: 4. The CDR3 region is CAISDSDRGNQPQHF. In nucleotides, the CDR3 is TGTGCCATCAGTGACTCCGACAGGGGGAATCAGCCCCAGCATTTT.

This clonotype was detected a few times. The chain links TRBV24-1 to TRBJ2-3; 12 positions match TRBD2. CDR1 is KGHDR and CDR2 is SFDVKD in the germline V gene. V was pared by 0 bases and J by 2 bases, with 8 bases of the junction left unmatched. This CDR3 region has 19 residues. The CDR3 loop is CATSDLQRTSGTSTDTQYF. CDR3 sequence (DNA): TGTGCCACCAGTGATTTGCAACGGACTAGCGGGACCTCCACAGATACGCAGTATTTT.

This clonotype was seen repeatedly, ten times or more. This chain connects TRBV10-2 to TRBJ2-7; D unresolved. V lost 7 bases, J lost 4 bases, and 8 bases lay in between. This CDR3 comprises 11 residues. Germline V gene lookup returns CDR1 WSHSY and CDR2 SAAADI. CDR3 DNA: TGCGCCAGCACCCCCTCTTACGAGCAGTACTTC. Translation: CASTPSYEQYF.

This clonotype occurred many times. J is TRBJ2-3 and V is TRBV20-1, with 12 bases that match TRBD2. Per germline, CDR1 DFQATT and CDR2 SNEGSKA (reference sequence). The CDR3 runs to 14 residues. V shed 5 bases, J shed 5 bases, and the junction held 5 bases outside the gene matches. CDR3 nucleotides: TGCAGTGCTCGACTAGCGGGGGAGGGAGATACGCAGTATTTT. Protein: CSARLAGEGDTQYF.

This clonotype was seen a few times. V and J are TRBV28 and TRBJ1-6; maybe TRBD1 (5 bases). From germline, CDR1 is MDHEN and CDR2 SYDVKM. Trimming pared 1 base from V and 10 bases from J, leaving 11 bases between. This CDR3 has 14 residues. In DNA form, the CDR3 reads TGTGCCAGCAGTTTATCTGGGCAGGGATCACCCCTCCACTTT. Translated, it gives CASSLSGQGSPLHF.

There are many counts of this clonotype. The rearrangement links TRBV6-5 to TRBJ1-4; no clear D gene. The length of the CDR3 is 13 residues. Trimming left V 4 bases short and J 4 bases short, with 7 bases between. In germline, CDR1 is MNHEY, CDR2 SVGAGI. In nucleotides, the CDR3 is TGTGCCAGCAGTTCCCCTCTTAATGAAAAACTGTTTTTT. Amino acids: CASSSPLNEKLFF.